The present T cell receptor (beta chain) was sequenced within a study of T cells after yellow fever vaccination. TCRdb independently ran MiXCR on the 5' RACE reads; one entry per CDR3 protein. This sample yields 110,000 or so distinct CDR3 sequences, of which more than 5.5% are seen a single time; 2.7% belongs to the top ten. This clonotype was found many times. With 4 bases clipped from V and 4 bases from J, the junction kept 3 bases outside the gene matches. The germline gives CDR1 SGHRS, CDR2 YFSETQ. The CDR3 is made up of 15 amino acids. The chain recombines TRBV5-1 with TRBJ2-1; TRBD2 agrees at 12 bases. The receptor was derived from a man between 18 and 29 years old who received the YFV17D yellow fever vaccine. Sequenced material: CD4+ T cells sorted from PBMCs, taken 45 days after the first yellow fever vaccination. The CDR3 bases are TGCGCCAGCAGCGGGGGGACTAGCGGGTACAATGAGCAGTTCTTC. Its protein is CASSGGTSGYNEQFF.